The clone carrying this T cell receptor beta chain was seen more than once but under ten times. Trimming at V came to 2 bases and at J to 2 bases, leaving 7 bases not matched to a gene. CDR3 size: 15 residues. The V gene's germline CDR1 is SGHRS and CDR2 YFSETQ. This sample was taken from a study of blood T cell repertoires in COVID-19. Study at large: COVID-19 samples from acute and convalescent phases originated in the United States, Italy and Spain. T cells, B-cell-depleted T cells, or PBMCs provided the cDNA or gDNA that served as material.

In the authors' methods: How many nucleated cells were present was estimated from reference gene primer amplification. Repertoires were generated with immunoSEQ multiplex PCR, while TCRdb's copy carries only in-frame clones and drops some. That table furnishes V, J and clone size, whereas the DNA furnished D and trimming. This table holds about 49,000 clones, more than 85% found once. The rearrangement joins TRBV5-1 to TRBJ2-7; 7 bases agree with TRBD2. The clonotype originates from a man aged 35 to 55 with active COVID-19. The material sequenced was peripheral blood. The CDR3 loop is CASSFYPSGTYEQYF. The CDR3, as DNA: TGCGCCAGCAGCTTTTATCCTAGCGGAACCTACGAGCAGTACTTC.